This T cell receptor (beta chain) was observed in a study of blood T cell repertoires in COVID-19. Whole-study context: Sample material is recorded as cDNA or gDNA derived from T cells, B-cell-depleted T cells, or PBMCs.

This clone was seen more than once but under ten times. Trimming took off 5 bases at V and 5 bases at J, with 11 bases between the two ends. CDR3 length equals 13 residues. Germline CDR1 is MGHRA and CDR2 is YSYEKL. How the authors handled the data: Amplifying reference gene primers gave estimates of nucleated cell counts. The protocol was immunoSEQ multiplex PCR, while the TCRdb copy is restricted to in-frame clones and leaves out a portion. That table is the source of V, J and clone size, and D and trimming were worked out from the DNA. This table has about 120,000 clones, roughly 72% appearing once.

Sequences were obtained from peripheral blood. The clonotype comes from a man aged 55 to 70 with acute or convalescent COVID-19. V gene TRBV4-1 combines with J gene TRBJ2-3; D gene uncertain. Here the CDR3 reads CASSVRQGDTQYF. In DNA, the CDR3 is TGCGCCAGCAGCGTTCGACAAGGAGATACGCAGTATTTT.